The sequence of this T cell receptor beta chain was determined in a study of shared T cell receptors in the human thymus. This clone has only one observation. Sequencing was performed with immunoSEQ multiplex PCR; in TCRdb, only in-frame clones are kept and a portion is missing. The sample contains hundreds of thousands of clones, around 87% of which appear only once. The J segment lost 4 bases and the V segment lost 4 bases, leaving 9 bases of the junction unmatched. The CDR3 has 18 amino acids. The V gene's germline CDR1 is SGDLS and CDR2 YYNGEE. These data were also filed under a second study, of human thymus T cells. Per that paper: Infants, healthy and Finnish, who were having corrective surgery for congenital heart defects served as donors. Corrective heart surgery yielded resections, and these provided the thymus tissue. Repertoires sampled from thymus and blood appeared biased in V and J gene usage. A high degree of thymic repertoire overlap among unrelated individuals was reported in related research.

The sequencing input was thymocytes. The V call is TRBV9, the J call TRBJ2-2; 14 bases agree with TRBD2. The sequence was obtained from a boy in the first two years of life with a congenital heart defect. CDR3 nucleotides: TGTGCCAGCAGCCCCCGACTAGCGGGAGGGCCGGGCACCGGGGAGCTGTTTTTT. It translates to CASSPRLAGGPGTGELFF.